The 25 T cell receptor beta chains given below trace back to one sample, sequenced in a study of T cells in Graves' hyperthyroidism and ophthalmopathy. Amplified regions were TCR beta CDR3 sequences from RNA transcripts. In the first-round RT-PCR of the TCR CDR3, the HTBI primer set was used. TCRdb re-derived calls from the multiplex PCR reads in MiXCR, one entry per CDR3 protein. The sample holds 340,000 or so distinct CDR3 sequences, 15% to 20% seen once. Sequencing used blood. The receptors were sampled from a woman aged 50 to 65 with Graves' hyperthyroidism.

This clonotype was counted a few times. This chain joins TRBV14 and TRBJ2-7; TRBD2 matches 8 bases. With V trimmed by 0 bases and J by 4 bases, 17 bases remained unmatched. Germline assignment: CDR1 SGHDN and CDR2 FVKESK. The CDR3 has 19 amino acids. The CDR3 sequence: CASSQDTGGYRGSSYEQYF. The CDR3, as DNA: TGTGCCAGCAGCCAAGATACGGGGGGGTACCGGGGCAGCTCATACGAGCAGTACTTC.

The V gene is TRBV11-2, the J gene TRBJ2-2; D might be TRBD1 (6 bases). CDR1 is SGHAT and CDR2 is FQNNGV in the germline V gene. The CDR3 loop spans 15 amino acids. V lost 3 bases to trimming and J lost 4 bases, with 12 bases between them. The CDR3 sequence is CASSFSQGTTGELFF. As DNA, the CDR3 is TGTGCCAGCAGCTTTTCACAGGGTACCACCGGGGAGCTGTTTTTT.

Here the CDR3 reads CASSLTGEDFWRPTDTQYF. The CDR3 DNA is TGCGCCAGCAGCCTGACCGGGGAAGATTTCTGGCGGCCCACAGATACGCAGTATTTT. This chain connects TRBV4-1 to TRBJ2-3, with D perhaps TRBD2 (5 bases). The CDR3 contains 19 residues. The ends were cut back, 4 bases at V and 2 bases at J, with 25 bases in the middle. CDR1 and CDR2 from the germline V gene are MGHRA and YSYEKL.

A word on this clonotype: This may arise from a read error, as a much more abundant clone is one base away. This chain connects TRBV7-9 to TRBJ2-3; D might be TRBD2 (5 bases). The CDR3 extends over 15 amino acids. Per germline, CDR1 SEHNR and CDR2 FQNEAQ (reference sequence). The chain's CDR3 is CTSSLTDLARDTQYF. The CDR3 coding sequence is TGTACCAGCAGCTTAACGGACTTAGCGAGAGATACGCAGTATTTT. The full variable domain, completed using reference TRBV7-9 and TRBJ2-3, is DTGVSQNPRHKITKRGQNVTFRCDPISEHNRLYWYRQTLGQGPEFLTYFQNEAQLEKSRLLSDRFSAERPKGSFSTLEIQRTEQGDSAMYLCTSSLTDLARDTQYFGPGTRLTVL.

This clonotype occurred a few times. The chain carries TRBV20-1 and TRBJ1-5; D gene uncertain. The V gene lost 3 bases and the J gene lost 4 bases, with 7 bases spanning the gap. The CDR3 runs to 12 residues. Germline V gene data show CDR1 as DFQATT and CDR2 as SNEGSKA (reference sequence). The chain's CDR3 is CSARAPNQPQHF. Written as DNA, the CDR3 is TGCAGTGCTAGGGCCCCAAATCAGCCCCAGCATTTT.

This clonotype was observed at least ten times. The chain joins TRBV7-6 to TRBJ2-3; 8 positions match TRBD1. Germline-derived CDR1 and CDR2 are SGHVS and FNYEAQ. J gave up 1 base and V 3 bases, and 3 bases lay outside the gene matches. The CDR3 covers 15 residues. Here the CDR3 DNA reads TGTGCCAGCAGCTTTGCGACAGGGGGCACAGATACGCAGTATTTT. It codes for CASSFATGGTDTQYF.

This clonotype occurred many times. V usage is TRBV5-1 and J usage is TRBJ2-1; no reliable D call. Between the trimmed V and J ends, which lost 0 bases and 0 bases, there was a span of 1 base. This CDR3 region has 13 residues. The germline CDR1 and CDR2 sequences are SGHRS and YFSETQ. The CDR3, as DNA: TGCGCCAGCAGCTTGGACTCCTACAATGAGCAGTTCTTC. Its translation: CASSLDSYNEQFF.

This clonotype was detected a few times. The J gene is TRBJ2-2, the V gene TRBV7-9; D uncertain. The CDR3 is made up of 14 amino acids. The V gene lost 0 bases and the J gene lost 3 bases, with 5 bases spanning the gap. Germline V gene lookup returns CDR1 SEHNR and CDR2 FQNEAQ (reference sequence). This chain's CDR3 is CASSLATDTGELFF. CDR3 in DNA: TGTGCCAGCAGCTTAGCCACCGACACCGGGGAGCTGTTTTTT.

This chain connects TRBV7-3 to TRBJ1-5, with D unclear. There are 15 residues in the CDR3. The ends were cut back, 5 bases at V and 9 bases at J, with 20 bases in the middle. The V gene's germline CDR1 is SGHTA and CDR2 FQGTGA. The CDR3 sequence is CASSLPDCYLWPQHF. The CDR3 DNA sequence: TGTGCCAGCAGCCTCCCGGACTGCTACCTTTGGCCCCAGCATTTT.

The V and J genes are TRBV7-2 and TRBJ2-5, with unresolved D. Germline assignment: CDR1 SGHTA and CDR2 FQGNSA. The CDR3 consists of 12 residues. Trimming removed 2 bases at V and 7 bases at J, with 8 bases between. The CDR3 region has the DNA TGTGCCAGCAGCTTATTCGGCGGGACCCAGTACTTC. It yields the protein CASSLFGGTQYF.

The CDR3 nucleotides read TGCAGCGCTGGGGGGGGGAGGATTGACACCGGGGAGCTGTTTTTT. Translating it yields CSAGGGRIDTGELFF. The chain links TRBV29-1 to TRBJ2-2, with TRBD2 matching over 7 bases. The trim removed 7 bases at V and 3 bases at J, leaving 11 bases unmatched. Germline V gives CDR1 SQVTM, CDR2 ANQGSEA. This CDR3 region has 15 residues.

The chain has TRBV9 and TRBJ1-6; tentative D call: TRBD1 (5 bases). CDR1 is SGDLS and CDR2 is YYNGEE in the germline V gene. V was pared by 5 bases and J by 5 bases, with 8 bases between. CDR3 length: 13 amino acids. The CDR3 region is CASRSDNNSPLHF. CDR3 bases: TGTGCCAGCAGGTCGGACAATAATTCACCCCTCCACTTT.

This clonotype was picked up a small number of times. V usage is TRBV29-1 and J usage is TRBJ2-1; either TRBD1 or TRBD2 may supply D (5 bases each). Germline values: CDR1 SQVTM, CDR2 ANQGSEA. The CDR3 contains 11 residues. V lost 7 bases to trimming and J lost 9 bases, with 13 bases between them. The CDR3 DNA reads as TGCAGCGCGACAGTAGCGAGTGAGCAGTTCTTC. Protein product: CSATVASEQFF.

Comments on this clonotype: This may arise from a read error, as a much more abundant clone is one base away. CDR3 region: CATPQEAGEEGKGTQYF. For the CDR3, the DNA is TGTGCAACCCCCCAGGAGGCGGGAGAGGAGGGAAAAGGGACCCAGTACTTC. The V call is TRBV12-3 or TRBV12-4, the J call TRBJ2-5; the match to TRBD2 covers 7 bases. CDR3 length equals 17 residues.

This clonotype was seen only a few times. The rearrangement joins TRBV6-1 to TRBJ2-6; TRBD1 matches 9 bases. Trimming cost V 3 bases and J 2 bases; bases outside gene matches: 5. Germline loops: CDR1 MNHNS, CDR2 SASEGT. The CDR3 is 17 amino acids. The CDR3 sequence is CASSENRQGAGANVLTF. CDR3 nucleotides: TGTGCCAGCAGTGAGAATAGACAGGGGGCTGGGGCCAACGTCCTGACTTTC.

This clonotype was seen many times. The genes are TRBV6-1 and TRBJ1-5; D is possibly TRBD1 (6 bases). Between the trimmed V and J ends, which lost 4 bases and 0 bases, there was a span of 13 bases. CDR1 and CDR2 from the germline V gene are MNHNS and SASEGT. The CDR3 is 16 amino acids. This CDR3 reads CASSAGTPYSNQPQHF. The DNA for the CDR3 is TGTGCCAGCAGTGCCGGGACACCTTATAGCAATCAGCCCCAGCATTTT.

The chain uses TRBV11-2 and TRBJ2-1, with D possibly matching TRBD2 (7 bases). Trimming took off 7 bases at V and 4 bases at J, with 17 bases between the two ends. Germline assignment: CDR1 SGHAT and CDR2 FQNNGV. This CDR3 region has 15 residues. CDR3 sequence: CASMGGAGIYNEQFF. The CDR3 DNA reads TGTGCCAGCATGGGGGGGGCGGGGATATACAATGAGCAGTTCTTC.

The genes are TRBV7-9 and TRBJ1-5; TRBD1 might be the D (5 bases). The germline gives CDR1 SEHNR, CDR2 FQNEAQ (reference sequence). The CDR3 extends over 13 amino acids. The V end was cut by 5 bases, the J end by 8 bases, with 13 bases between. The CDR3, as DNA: TGTGCCAGCAGCCCCACAGGTAGGGAGCCCCAGCATTTT. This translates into CASSPTGREPQHF.

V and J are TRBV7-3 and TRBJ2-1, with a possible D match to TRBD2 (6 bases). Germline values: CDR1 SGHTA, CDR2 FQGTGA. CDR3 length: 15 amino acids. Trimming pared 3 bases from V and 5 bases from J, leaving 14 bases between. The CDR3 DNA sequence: TGTGCCAGCAGCTTTTCTGGCGGGGCTCACAATGAGCAGTTCTTC. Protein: CASSFSGGAHNEQFF.

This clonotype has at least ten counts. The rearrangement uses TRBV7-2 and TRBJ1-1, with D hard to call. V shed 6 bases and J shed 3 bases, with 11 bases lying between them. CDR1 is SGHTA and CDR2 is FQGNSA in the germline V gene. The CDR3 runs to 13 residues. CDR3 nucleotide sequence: TGTGCCAGCAGGAAGTATAGGGACACTGAAGCTTTCTTT. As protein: CASRKYRDTEAFF.

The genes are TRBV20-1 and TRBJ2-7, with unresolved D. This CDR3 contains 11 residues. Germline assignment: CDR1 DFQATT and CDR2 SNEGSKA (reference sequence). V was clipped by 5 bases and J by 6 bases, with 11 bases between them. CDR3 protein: CSALRLLEQYF. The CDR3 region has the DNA TGCAGTGCTCTAAGATTGCTCGAGCAGTACTTC.

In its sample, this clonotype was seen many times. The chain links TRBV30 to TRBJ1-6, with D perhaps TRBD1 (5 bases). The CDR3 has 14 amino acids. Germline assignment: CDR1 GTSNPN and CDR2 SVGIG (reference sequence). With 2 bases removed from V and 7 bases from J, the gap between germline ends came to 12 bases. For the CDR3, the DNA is TGTGCCTGGAGTCCAAGACAGAAAAATTCACCCCTCCACTTT. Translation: CAWSPRQKNSPLHF.

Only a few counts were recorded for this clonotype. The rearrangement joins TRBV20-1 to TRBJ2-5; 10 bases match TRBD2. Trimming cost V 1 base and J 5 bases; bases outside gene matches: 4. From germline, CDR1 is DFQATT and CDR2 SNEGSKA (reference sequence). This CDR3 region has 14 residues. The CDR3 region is CSARVAGGRETQYF. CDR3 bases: TGCAGTGCTAGAGTAGCGGGGGGACGGGAGACCCAGTACTTC.

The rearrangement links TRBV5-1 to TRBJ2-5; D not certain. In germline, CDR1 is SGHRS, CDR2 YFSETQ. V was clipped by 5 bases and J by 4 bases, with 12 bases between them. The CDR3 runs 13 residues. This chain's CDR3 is CASRTGFGETQYF. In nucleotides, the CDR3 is TGCGCCAGCAGGACTGGATTCGGAGAGACCCAGTACTTC.

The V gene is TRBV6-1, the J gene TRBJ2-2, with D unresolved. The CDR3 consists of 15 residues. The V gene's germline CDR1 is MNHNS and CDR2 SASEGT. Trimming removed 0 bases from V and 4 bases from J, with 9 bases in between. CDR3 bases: TGTGCCAGCAGTGAAGCCCACATTCGCACCGGGGAGCTGTTTTTT. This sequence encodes CASSEAHIRTGELFF.